The count of the clone carrying this T cell receptor beta chain is one. No antigen is known for it. The data stem from a study of T cells in Graves' hyperthyroidism and ophthalmopathy. Broader study findings: Ophthalmopathy was distinguished from stable hyperthyroidism by 13 V-J signatures.

Thyroid ultrasound, orbital computed tomography, clinical symptoms, and serum thyroxine and TRAb underpinned diagnoses. RNA transcripts gave rise to amplified TCR beta CDR3 regions. Primed by the HTBI set, a first-round RT-PCR was run on the TCR CDR3. TCRdb redid the calling of the multiplex PCR reads with MiXCR, one entry per CDR3 protein. The sample has hundreds of thousands of distinct CDR3 sequences; 14% to 15% are singletons. Per the germline V gene, CDR1 is MRHNA and CDR2 is SNTAGT. This CDR3 region has 13 residues. V lost 6 bases, J lost 6 bases, and 4 bases stayed unmatched. This TCR was recovered from a woman between 40 and 50 years old with Graves' ophthalmopathy. The chain combines TRBV6-4 with TRBJ2-4; 8 positions match TRBD2. The sample consisted of blood. The CDR3 bases are TGTGCCAGCAGACTAGCGGACAGAAACATTCAGTACTTC. Translation: CASRLADRNIQYF.